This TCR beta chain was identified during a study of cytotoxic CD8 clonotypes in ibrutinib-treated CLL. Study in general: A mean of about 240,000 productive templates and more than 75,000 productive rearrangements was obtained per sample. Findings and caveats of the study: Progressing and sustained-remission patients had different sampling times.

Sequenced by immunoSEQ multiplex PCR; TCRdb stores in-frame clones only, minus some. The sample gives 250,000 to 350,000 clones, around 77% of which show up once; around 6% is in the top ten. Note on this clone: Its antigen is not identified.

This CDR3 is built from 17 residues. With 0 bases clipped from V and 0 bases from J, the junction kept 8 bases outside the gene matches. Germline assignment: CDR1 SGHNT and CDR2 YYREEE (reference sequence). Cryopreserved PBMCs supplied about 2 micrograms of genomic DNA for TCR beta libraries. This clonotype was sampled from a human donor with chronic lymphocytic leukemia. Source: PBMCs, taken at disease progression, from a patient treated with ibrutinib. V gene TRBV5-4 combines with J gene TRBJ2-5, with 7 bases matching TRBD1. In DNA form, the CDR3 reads TGTGCCAGCAGCTTGGGCCGACAGGGCCTGTACCAAGAGACCCAGTACTTC. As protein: CASSLGRQGLYQETQYF.